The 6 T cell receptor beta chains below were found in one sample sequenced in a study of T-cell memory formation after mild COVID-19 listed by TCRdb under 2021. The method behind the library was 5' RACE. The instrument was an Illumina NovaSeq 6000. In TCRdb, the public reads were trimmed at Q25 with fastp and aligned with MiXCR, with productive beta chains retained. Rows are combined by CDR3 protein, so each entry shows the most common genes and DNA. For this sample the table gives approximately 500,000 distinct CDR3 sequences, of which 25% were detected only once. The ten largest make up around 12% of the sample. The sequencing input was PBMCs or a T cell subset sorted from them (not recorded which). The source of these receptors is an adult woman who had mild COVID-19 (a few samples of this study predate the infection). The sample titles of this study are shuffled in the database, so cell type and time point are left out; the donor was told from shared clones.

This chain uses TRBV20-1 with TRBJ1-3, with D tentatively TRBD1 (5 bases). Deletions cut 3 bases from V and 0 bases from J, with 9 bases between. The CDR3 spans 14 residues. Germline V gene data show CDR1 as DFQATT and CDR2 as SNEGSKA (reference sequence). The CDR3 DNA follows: TGCAGTGCTAGTTATGGGGGCTCTGGAAACACCATATATTTT. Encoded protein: CSASYGGSGNTIYF.

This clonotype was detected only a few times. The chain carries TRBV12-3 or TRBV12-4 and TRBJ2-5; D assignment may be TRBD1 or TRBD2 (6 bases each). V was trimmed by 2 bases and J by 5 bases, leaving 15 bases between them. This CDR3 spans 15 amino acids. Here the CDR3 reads CASSLFGGAGETQYF. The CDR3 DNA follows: TGTGCCAGCAGTTTATTCGGGGGCGCTGGGGAGACCCAGTACTTC.

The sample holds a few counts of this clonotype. CDR3 in DNA: TGTGCCAGCAGCACGTCTAGCACAGATACGCAGTATTTT. It specifies CASSTSSTDTQYF. This chain joins TRBV11-3 and TRBJ2-3; D call uncertain. This CDR3 contains 13 residues. The V gene lost 5 bases and the J gene lost 0 bases, with 6 bases spanning the gap. CDR1 and CDR2 from the germline V gene are SGHNT and YENEEA.

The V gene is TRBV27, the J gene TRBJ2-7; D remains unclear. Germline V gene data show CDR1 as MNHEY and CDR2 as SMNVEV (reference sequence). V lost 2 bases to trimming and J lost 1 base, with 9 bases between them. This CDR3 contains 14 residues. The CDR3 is CASSLSYGSYEQYF. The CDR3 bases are TGTGCCAGCAGTTTAAGTTATGGGTCCTACGAGCAGTACTTC.

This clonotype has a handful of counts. The CDR3 nucleotides read TGTGCCAGCAGCTCCTTAGCGGGGGGATTCACAGATACGCAGTATTTT. It yields the protein CASSSLAGGFTDTQYF. The chain is built from TRBV7-6 and TRBJ2-3, with 10 bases fitting TRBD2. This CDR3 contains 16 residues. The germline V gene has CDR1 SGHVS and CDR2 FNYEAQ. Germline trimming cut 4 bases from V and 2 bases from J; bases unmatched to any gene: 6.

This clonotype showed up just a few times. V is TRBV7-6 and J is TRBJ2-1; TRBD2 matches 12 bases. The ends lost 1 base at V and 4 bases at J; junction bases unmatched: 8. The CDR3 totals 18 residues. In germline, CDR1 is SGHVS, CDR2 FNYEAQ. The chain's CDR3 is CASSLGVALAGGYNEQFF. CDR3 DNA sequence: TGTGCCAGCAGCTTAGGGGTCGCACTAGCGGGAGGATACAATGAGCAGTTCTTC.